This T cell receptor beta chain was sequenced in a study of T cells after posttransplantation cyclophosphamide. Study-wide results and limits: Donor-recipient repertoire similarity was low at 1-2 months, rising over year one.

This clone showed up many times. No antigen is known for it. V shed 2 bases, J shed 4 bases, and the junction held 8 bases outside the gene matches. This CDR3 contains 16 residues. CDR1 and CDR2 (germline): MNHEY, SMNVEV (reference sequence). Sequencing used immunoSEQ multiplex PCR; TCRdb keeps in-frame clones, though not all of them. The data show 40,000 to 55,000 clones, with none appearing a single time. This clonotype originated in a man aged 40-50 years in good health, CMV-negative, and a related stem cell transplant donor. The gene calls are TRBV27 and TRBJ1-2, with 9 bases aligning to TRBD1. The sequenced sample consisted of PBMCs. As DNA, the CDR3 is TGTGCCAGCAGTTTAAACCCCCGGGGACAGGGCTATGGCTACACCTTC. Translation: CASSLNPRGQGYGYTF.